The 20 T cell receptor beta chains below all came from one sample that was sequenced in a study of human T cells and chemical hapten exposure. Time point reported: healthy volunteer bleed at 2 weeks. Total RNA was isolated from unfractionated whole blood. TCRdb re-called the RACE reads through MiXCR, storing one row per CDR3 protein. Among roughly 120,000 distinct CDR3 sequences listed, about 9% were seen once. Sequences were obtained from whole blood. The receptor source for this set is a male donor in good health. Some clones in this sample may be carry-over from other donors' samples.

This clonotype has ten or more counts. The chain combines TRBV3-1 with TRBJ1-4; no firm D call. Trimming removed 1 base from V and 0 bases from J, with 3 bases in between. CDR3 length: 14 amino acids. The germline CDR1 and CDR2 sequences are LGHDT and YNNKEL (reference sequence). The CDR3 nucleotides are TGTGCCAGCAGCCAAGTGGCAACTAATGAAAAACTGTTTTTT. Protein product: CASSQVATNEKLFF.

This clonotype is medium-sized by share. This chain joins TRBV20-1 and TRBJ2-2; D assignment may be TRBD1 or TRBD2 (7 bases each). V dropped 0 bases and J dropped 1 base, with 15 bases sitting between them. The CDR3 runs 17 residues. From germline, CDR1 is DFQATT and CDR2 SNEGSKA (reference sequence). CDR3 DNA: TGCAGTGCTAGAGATCCCGGGGGGACAGAGAACACCGGGGAGCTGTTTTTT. It translates to CSARDPGGTENTGELFF.

This clonotype was picked up many times. The chain recombines TRBV29-1 with TRBJ2-3; D is undetermined. The germline CDR1 and CDR2 sequences are SQVTM and ANQGSEA. The V end lost 6 bases, the J end lost 6 bases, and 13 bases lay between the germline ends. This CDR3 has 12 amino acids. CDR3 in DNA: TGCAGCGTGAGACTCCCAAAGGATACGCAGTATTTT. Translated, it gives CSVRLPKDTQYF.

This clonotype was detected many times. The chain has TRBV4-3 and TRBJ2-5; 9 nucleotides agree with TRBD1. Per germline, CDR1 LGHNA and CDR2 YSLEER. The length of the CDR3 is 14 residues. The trim removed 1 base at V and 5 bases at J, leaving 2 bases unmatched. The DNA of the CDR3 is TGCGCCAGCAGCCAAGGGACAGGGGATGAGACCCAGTACTTC. Translated: CASSQGTGDETQYF.

In its sample, this clonotype was seen many times. In DNA, the CDR3 is TGTGCCAGCAGCGTCCCCCGAGGGGCCCGATATGGCTACACCTTC. Its translation is CASSVPRGARYGYTF. The chain is built from TRBV9 and TRBJ1-2; a possible D gene is TRBD1 (5 bases). The CDR3 is 15 amino acids. V shed 2 bases and J shed 5 bases, with 16 bases lying between them. CDR1 is SGDLS, CDR2 YYNGEE, per germline.

This clonotype was found many times. CDR3 DNA: TGTGCCAGCAGCGTGGAGACCGGGGAGCTGTTTTTT. It specifies CASSVETGELFF. This chain links TRBV9 with TRBJ2-2; D ambiguous. The V gene lost 2 bases and the J gene lost 5 bases, with 4 bases spanning the gap. Germline V gene lookup returns CDR1 SGDLS and CDR2 YYNGEE. The CDR3 runs to 12 residues.

This clonotype was seen at least ten times. V and J are TRBV6-1 and TRBJ2-7; 9 positions match TRBD1. The CDR3 has 15 residues. J lost 2 bases, V lost 1 base, and 3 bases had no gene match. Germline V gives CDR1 MNHNS, CDR2 SASEGT. The CDR3 DNA reads as TGTGCCAGCAGTGAAGGTCGGACAGGGGCCTACGAGCAGTACTTC. Its protein product is CASSEGRTGAYEQYF.

This clonotype was observed at least ten times. The rearrangement uses TRBV27 and TRBJ2-2; D ambiguous. Trimming pared 5 bases from V and 1 base from J, leaving 11 bases between. CDR1 is MNHEY, CDR2 SMNVEV, per germline (reference sequence). The CDR3 consists of 15 residues. The CDR3 reads CASSPQIVNTGELFF. In DNA, the CDR3 is TGTGCCAGCAGTCCACAGATAGTGAACACCGGGGAGCTGTTTTTT.

CDR3 coding DNA: TGTGCCATCAGTGAAAAACGATCCAACGACATGGATAGAATGAACACTGAAGCTTTCTTT. Translating it yields CAISEKRSNDMDRMNTEAFF. The rearrangement uses TRBV10-3 and TRBJ1-1; D call uncertain. Trimming removed 3 bases at V and 0 bases at J, with 26 bases between. Germline loops: CDR1 ENHRY, CDR2 SYGVKD. The CDR3 is 20 residues long.

The chain is built from TRBV4-3 and TRBJ2-1; D is unclear. The germline V gene has CDR1 LGHNA and CDR2 YSLEER. The V end lost 0 bases, the J end lost 9 bases, and 12 bases lay between the germline ends. The CDR3 sequence is 14 residues long. The CDR3 loop reads CASSQDAQVGEQFF. CDR3 DNA sequence: TGCGCCAGCAGCCAAGATGCCCAGGTTGGTGAGCAGTTCTTC.

Many counts were recorded for this clonotype. The chain has TRBV21-1 and TRBJ2-3; the table gives TRBD2 as D, unverified against the DNA. TRBV21-1 represents a pseudogene. The CDR3 has 17 amino acids. The CDR3 reads CASFLPGLAGGTDTQYF. The CDR3 nucleotides read TGTGCCAGCTTTCTACCCGGACTAGCGGGGGGCACAGATACGCAGTATTTT.

The chain recombines TRBV19 with TRBJ2-7, with 11 nucleotides matching TRBD1. This CDR3 is 21 amino acids long. The V and J ends lost 5 bases and 0 bases, in that order; junction bases with no gene match: 21. Germline V lookup: CDR1 LNHDA, CDR2 SQIVND (reference sequence). CDR3 DNA sequence: TGTGCCAGTAGTGGGAGCGGACAGGGGGCAGAAATACCCCCTAGCTCCTACGAGCAGTACTTC. Amino acids: CASSGSGQGAEIPPSSYEQYF.

This clonotype was observed at least ten times. The chain has TRBV27 and TRBJ2-7; weak D call: TRBD2 (6 bases). The CDR3 sequence is 15 residues long. The V gene lost 3 bases and the J gene lost 3 bases, with 15 bases spanning the gap. Germline lookup yields CDR1 MNHEY and CDR2 SMNVEV (reference sequence). The CDR3 reads CASSFEASADYEQYF. The DNA for the CDR3 is TGTGCCAGCAGTTTTGAGGCTAGCGCTGACTACGAGCAGTACTTC.

This clonotype has only a few counts. This chain uses TRBV14 with TRBJ2-7; D call uncertain. The CDR3 extends over 15 amino acids. V was trimmed by 0 bases and J by 3 bases, leaving 12 bases between them. The germline CDR1 and CDR2 sequences are SGHDN and FVKESK. The CDR3 sequence: CASSQDLAGSYEQYF. The CDR3 DNA sequence: TGTGCCAGCAGCCAAGATCTGGCCGGAAGCTACGAGCAGTACTTC.

This chain uses TRBV29-1 with TRBJ1-2; no firm D call. This CDR3 has 13 amino acids. Germline V gene sequence: CDR1 SQVTM, CDR2 ANQGSEA. V lost 4 bases, J lost 3 bases, and 12 bases lay in between. The CDR3: CSVGVDEDYGYTF. CDR3 sequence (DNA): TGCAGCGTTGGCGTGGACGAGGACTATGGCTACACCTTC. Together with reference TRBV29-1 and TRBJ1-2, the CDR3 gives the full variable domain: SAVISQKPSRDICQRGTSLTIQCQVDSQVTMMFWYRQQPGQSLTLIATANQGSEATYESGFVIDKFPISRPNLTFSTLTVSNMSPEDSSIYLCSVGVDEDYGYTFGSGTRLTVV.

The chain employs TRBV5-1 and TRBJ2-1; 8 positions match TRBD2. V shed 1 base, J shed 5 bases, and the junction held 8 bases outside the gene matches. CDR1 and CDR2 from the germline V gene are SGHRS and YFSETQ. This CDR3 contains 16 residues. In DNA, the CDR3 is TGCGCCAGCAGCTTGTGGCTAGCGGGCTCTGACAATGAGCAGTTCTTC. Translating gives CASSLWLAGSDNEQFF.

This clonotype was detected only a few times. The V gene is TRBV12-3 or TRBV12-4, the J gene TRBJ2-1, with 10 bases that match TRBD2. V was pared by 3 bases and J by 7 bases, with 3 bases of the junction left unmatched. This CDR3 is 14 amino acids long. This chain's CDR3 is CASSFSGGLNEQFF. CDR3 sequence (DNA): TGTGCCAGCAGTTTTAGCGGGGGGTTGAATGAGCAGTTCTTC.

This clonotype was picked up a small number of times. V is TRBV14 and J is TRBJ1-5; D is uncertain. CDR3 size: 15 residues. Germline V gene lookup returns CDR1 SGHDN and CDR2 FVKESK. V was shortened by 0 bases and J by 2 bases, with 8 bases between the two germline ends. For the CDR3, the DNA is TGTGCCAGCAGCCAAGATGGGGAAGGCAATCAGCCCCAGCATTTT. This translates into CASSQDGEGNQPQHF.

This clonotype appeared a few times. The chain has TRBV5-5 and TRBJ1-2; no clear D. The germline V gene encodes CDR1 SGHKS and CDR2 YYEKEE (reference sequence). The CDR3 is made up of 14 amino acids. Trimming took 1 base from V and 0 from J, leaving 7 bases between them. DNA of the CDR3: TGTGCCAGCAGCTTGACAACTTCTAACTATGGCTACACCTTC. This translates into CASSLTTSNYGYTF.

This clonotype was seen a handful of times. The rearrangement joins TRBV12-3 or TRBV12-4 to TRBJ2-1, with 16 nucleotides matching TRBD2. J lost 4 bases, V lost 3 bases, and 3 bases had no gene match. The CDR3 totals 17 residues. The CDR3, as DNA: TGTGCCAGCAGTTTGGGGGGACTAGCGGGAGGGTACAATGAGCAGTTCTTC. This encodes CASSLGGLAGGYNEQFF.